The 23 T cell receptor beta chains presented below share a single source sample, sequenced in a study of blood T cells in healthy people across ages. Primers used in a second PCR of about 6 to 11 cycles were a sample-barcoded 5' primer and a J-beta primer mix. One entry per CDR3 protein results from TCRdb running MiXCR on the 5' RACE reads. The sample has about 970,000 distinct CDR3 sequences; about 51% are singletons. The specimen sequenced was blood. The receptors come from a woman aged 55-70 years in good health.

This clonotype turned up a few times. The chain couples TRBV20-1 to TRBJ2-5; tentatively, D is TRBD2 (6 bases). Per the germline V gene, CDR1 is DFQATT and CDR2 is SNEGSKA (reference sequence). V was pared by 3 bases and J by 1 base, with 15 bases between. CDR3 length: 15 residues. The CDR3 spells CSASPLASTQETQYF. The CDR3, as DNA: TGCAGTGCTAGTCCCCTAGCGAGCACCCAAGAGACCCAGTACTTC.

This clonotype was seen only a few times. The CDR3: CSARDTIYTKNIQYF. The CDR3 region has the DNA TGCAGTGCTAGAGACACAATATATACCAAAAACATTCAGTACTTC. The rearrangement links TRBV20-1 to TRBJ2-4; D uncertain. V was pared by 0 bases and J by 2 bases, with 11 bases between. This CDR3 comprises 15 residues. Germline CDR1 is DFQATT and CDR2 is SNEGSKA (reference sequence).

The chain uses TRBV4-2 and TRBJ1-2; D ambiguous. V was pared by 0 bases and J by 4 bases, with 12 bases between. Germline loops: CDR1 LGHNA, CDR2 YNFKEQ. The CDR3 runs 15 residues. The CDR3 nucleotides are TGTGCCAGCAGCCAAGATCTGGGTTGGGGCTATGGCTACACCTTC. Protein sequence: CASSQDLGWGYGYTF.

In its sample, this clonotype was seen a few times. The chain employs TRBV7-2 and TRBJ1-6; no reliable D call. In germline, CDR1 is SGHTA, CDR2 FQGNSA. The CDR3 spans 13 residues. Trimming cost V 1 base and J 10 bases, with 8 bases left between them. CDR3 loop: CASSLGQRSPLHF. The CDR3 DNA reads TGTGCCAGCAGCTTAGGGCAGAGATCACCCCTCCACTTT. The whole variable domain, filled in from reference TRBV7-2 and TRBJ1-6, reads GAGVSQSPSNKVTEKGKDVELRCDPISGHTALYWYRQSLGQGLEFLIYFQGNSAPDKSGLPSDRFSAERTGGSVSTLTIQRTQQEDSAVYLCASSLGQRSPLHFGNGTRLTVT.

This clonotype has a handful of counts. The chain employs TRBV7-9 and TRBJ2-1; D not resolved. The germline V gene has CDR1 SEHNR and CDR2 FQNEAQ (reference sequence). The V gene lost 5 bases and the J gene lost 5 bases, with 13 bases spanning the gap. This CDR3 has 14 residues. The CDR3 bases are TGTGCCAGCAGCACCTACCTCGGTGACAATGAGCAGTTCTTC. Its translation is CASSTYLGDNEQFF.

The chain is built from TRBV29-1 and TRBJ2-1; the D gene could be TRBD1 or TRBD2 (5 bases each). Trimming shortened V by 5 bases and J by 2 bases, and 13 bases separated the two germline ends. The CDR3 extends over 14 amino acids. Looked up from germline, CDR1 is SQVTM and CDR2 is ANQGSEA. CDR3 DNA sequence: TGCAGCGTTTCAGGTGGGGGAACCTACAATGAGCAGTTCTTC. Translated: CSVSGGGTYNEQFF.

The chain links TRBV24-1 to TRBJ2-1, with D possibly TRBD1 on 6 matching bases. This CDR3 has 14 amino acids. From germline, CDR1 is KGHDR and CDR2 SFDVKD. V was pared by 5 bases and J by 6 bases, with 13 bases between. CDR3 protein: CATSVSGGGNEQFF. As DNA, the CDR3 is TGTGCCACCAGTGTGAGTGGGGGCGGCAATGAGCAGTTCTTC.

The gene calls are TRBV28 and TRBJ2-3; TRBD1 is a possible D gene (6 bases). Trimming removed 2 bases at V and 6 bases at J, with 12 bases between. From germline, CDR1 is MDHEN and CDR2 SYDVKM. This CDR3 contains 14 residues. CDR3 in amino acids: CASSLGGSIDTQYF. In DNA, the CDR3 is TGTGCCAGCAGTTTAGGGGGCAGTATCGATACGCAGTATTTT. Looking up the rest from reference TRBV28 and TRBJ2-3 gives the full variable domain: DVKVTQSSRYLVKRTGEKVFLECVQDMDHENMFWYRQDPGLGLRLIYFSYDVKMKEKGDIPEGYSVSREKKERFSLILESASTNQTSMYLCASSLGGSIDTQYFGPGTRLTVL.

This clonotype was picked up a small number of times. The chain links TRBV7-2 to TRBJ2-5; TRBD1 matches 7 bases. The CDR3 is 15 residues long. V dropped 5 bases and J dropped 0; count of bases not matched to a gene: 6. Germline V gene sequence: CDR1 SGHTA, CDR2 FQGNSA. The DNA of the CDR3 is TGTGCCAGCAGCCCACAGGGGACGAACCAAGAGACCCAGTACTTC. Its protein product is CASSPQGTNQETQYF.

The V and J genes are TRBV9 and TRBJ2-3; D is perhaps TRBD1 or TRBD2 (5 bases each). Germline V CDR1 and CDR2: SGDLS, YYNGEE. CDR3 length equals 18 residues. The V gene lost 0 bases and the J gene lost 0 bases, with 17 bases spanning the gap. CDR3 in DNA: TGTGCCAGCAGCGTAGAAAGGGGACCGATCTCTAGCACAGATACGCAGTATTTT. It translates to CASSVERGPISSTDTQYF. The full variable domain, completed using reference TRBV9 and TRBJ2-3, is DSGVTQTPKHLITATGQRVTLRCSPRSGDLSVYWYQQSLDQGLQFLIQYYNGEERAKGNILERFSAQQFPDLHSELNLSSLELGDSALYFCASSVERGPISSTDTQYFGPGTRLTVL.

The chain couples TRBV5-8 to TRBJ2-4, with unresolved D. The J call may be incorrect, as the DNA end agrees better with TRBJ2-7. The CDR3 is 13 amino acids. Germline V gives CDR1 SGHTS, CDR2 YDEGEE. For the CDR3, the DNA is TGTGCCAGCAGCCCCGGGTCCCACTACGAGCAGTACTTC. Its translation is CASSPGSHYEQYF.

J is TRBJ2-7 and V is TRBV6-2 or TRBV6-3, with D tentatively TRBD1 or TRBD2 (5 bases each). V was cut by 8 bases and J by 1 base, with 15 bases left in between. The germline V gene encodes CDR1 MNHEY and CDR2 SVGEGT. The CDR3 length is 14 residues. The DNA of the CDR3 is TGTGCCAGCGGGAGACAGACCATTTCCTACGAGCAGTACTTC. Translated, it gives CASGRQTISYEQYF.

This clonotype has more than one count but fewer than ten. V usage is TRBV28 and J usage is TRBJ2-7, with 10 bases lining up with TRBD2. V was clipped by 6 bases and J by 2 bases; unmatched bases: 7. This CDR3 contains 15 residues. Per germline, CDR1 MDHEN and CDR2 SYDVKM. The CDR3 region is CASSSAGTSAYEQYF. The DNA of the CDR3 is TGTGCCAGCAGCTCCGCCGGGACTAGCGCCTACGAGCAGTACTTC. Complete variable domain (other parts from reference TRBV28 and TRBJ2-7): DVKVTQSSRYLVKRTGEKVFLECVQDMDHENMFWYRQDPGLGLRLIYFSYDVKMKEKGDIPEGYSVSREKKERFSLILESASTNQTSMYLCASSSAGTSAYEQYFGPGTRLTVT.

This chain uses TRBV28 with TRBJ1-4; TRBD1 aligns across 9 bases. Per the germline V gene, CDR1 is MDHEN and CDR2 is SYDVKM. The CDR3 totals 13 residues. The trim removed 6 bases at V and 5 bases at J, leaving 1 base unmatched. The CDR3 is CASRDRGNEKLFF. The CDR3 nucleotides are TGTGCCAGCAGGGACAGGGGAAATGAAAAACTGTTTTTT.

The chain employs TRBV28 and TRBJ2-7, with D maybe TRBD1 (6 bases). The DNA end is a closer match to TRBJ2-5, so the J assignment may be wrong. The CDR3 spans 16 residues. Per germline, CDR1 MDHEN and CDR2 SYDVKM. The CDR3 bases are TGTGCCAGCAGTTCAAGCGGACAGACTCTGGGAGAGACCCAGTACTTC. Its protein is CASSSSGQTLGETQYF.

V and J are TRBV9 and TRBJ2-7, with TRBD2 matching 7 bases. The DNA end lines up better with TRBJ2-5; the J call may be wrong. Germline V gives CDR1 SGDLS, CDR2 YYNGEE. CDR3 length equals 12 residues. CDR3 sequence reads: CASSPQRGTQYF. The CDR3 DNA follows: TGTGCCAGCAGCCCCCAGCGGGGGACCCAGTACTTC.

The chain couples TRBV7-2 to TRBJ2-3; D is perhaps TRBD2 (7 bases). Germline V gene data show CDR1 as SGHTA and CDR2 as FQGNSA. There are 14 residues in the CDR3. Trimming cost V 9 bases and J 4 bases, with 17 bases left between them. In DNA form, the CDR3 reads TGTGCCAGTAGGGGAGGGGGTGTAGCAGATACGCAGTATTTT. The encoded protein is CASRGGGVADTQYF.

This sequence joins TRBV28 and TRBJ2-1, with 7 bases that match TRBD2. The CDR3 totals 16 residues. Trimming removed 5 bases from V and 7 bases from J; junction bases left unmatched: 14. The germline gives CDR1 MDHEN, CDR2 SYDVKM. CDR3 nucleotide sequence: TGTGCCAGCAGTCGCCGGGGCGGGGGAAATCGGAATGAGCAGTTCTTC. This codes for CASSRRGGGNRNEQFF.

V and J are TRBV14 and TRBJ2-7, with 9 nucleotides matching TRBD1. Per the germline V gene, CDR1 is SGHDN and CDR2 is FVKESK. The CDR3 runs to 16 residues. V dropped 3 bases and J dropped 5; count of bases not matched to a gene: 11. DNA for the CDR3: TGTGCCAGCAGCCATTATCCCGGGACAGGGTCCGACGAGCAGTACTTC. This gives the protein CASSHYPGTGSDEQYF.

In its sample, this clonotype was seen many times. At one boundary the junction diverges from the germline segment, which might be a read error. The chain carries TRBV7-2 and TRBJ2-3, with TRBD2 as a possible D gene (5 bases). This CDR3 comprises 15 residues. Per the germline V gene, CDR1 is SGHTA and CDR2 is FQGNSA. Here the CDR3 reads CASSLAGREADTQYF. The CDR3 DNA reads TGTGCCAGCAGTTTAGCAGGCCGGGAAGCAGATACGCAGTATTTT.

The chain is built from TRBV5-1 and TRBJ2-3; D perhaps matches TRBD2 (6 bases). Germline-derived CDR1 and CDR2 are SGHRS and YFSETQ. Trimming pared 0 bases from V and 4 bases from J, leaving 15 bases between. This CDR3 is 16 amino acids long. The CDR3 nucleotides are TGCGCCAGCAGCTTGGGGCCGGGAGAAGGAGCAGATACGCAGTATTTT. Its protein is CASSLGPGEGADTQYF.

This chain uses TRBV5-1 with TRBJ2-7, with D possibly matching TRBD1 (6 bases). Germline values: CDR1 SGHRS, CDR2 YFSETQ. The CDR3 contains 14 residues. Trimming stripped 1 base from V and 3 bases from J, with 11 bases between. CDR3 DNA sequence: TGCGCCAGCAGCTTGCAACGGGACAACTACGAGCAGTACTTC. This codes for CASSLQRDNYEQYF.

The J gene is TRBJ2-3, the V gene TRBV13; TRBD1 might be the D (6 bases). CDR1 and CDR2 from the germline V gene are PRHDT and FYEKMQ (reference sequence). The CDR3 contains 14 residues. V was pared by 5 bases and J by 5 bases, with 14 bases between. Here the CDR3 DNA reads TGTGCCAGCAGCGCAAAGACAGGACGAGATACGCAGTATTTT. Protein sequence: CASSAKTGRDTQYF. The whole variable domain, remainder taken from reference TRBV13 and TRBJ2-3, is AAGVIQSPRHLIKEKRETATLKCYPIPRHDTVYWYQQGPGQDPQFLISFYEKMQSDKGSIPDRFSAQQFSDYHSELNMSSLELGDSALYFCASSAKTGRDTQYFGPGTRLTVL.